This is a list of T cell receptor beta chains from one sample in a study of blood T cell repertoires in COVID-19. The method was immunoSEQ multiplex PCR; TCRdb's version includes in-frame clones alone and lacks a portion of them. The top ten hold just under 3% of the sample, which has around 140,000 clones, around 89% seen once. Sequenced material: peripheral blood. All receptors derive from a man aged 60 to 69 with active or convalescent COVID-19. CDR3s include the opening cysteine and the closing phenylalanine or tryptophan. A D gene is named only where the DNA matches it firmly. A clone size is listed for some rows: how often the clone was seen (once, few, many), or a class if it is expanded.

j_gene: TRBJ1-5
d_gene: .
abundance: .
v_gene: TRBV10-1
CDR3nt: TGCGCCATCAAGGAACAGGGCCGACATAGCAATCAGCCCCAGCATTTT
CDR3aa: CAIKEQGRHSNQPQHF

j_gene: TRBJ2-3
d_gene: TRBD1
abundance: .
v_gene: TRBV27
CDR3nt: TGTGCCAGCTGGGGGACAGGGGGCACAGATACGCAGTATTTT
CDR3aa: CASWGTGGTDTQYF

j_gene: TRBJ2-2
d_gene: .
abundance: .
v_gene: TRBV27
CDR3nt: TGTGCCAGCAGTTTCGTTGGGCGGGGCGGGGAGCTGTTTTTT
CDR3aa: CASSFVGRGGELFF

j_gene: TRBJ1-1
d_gene: TRBD1
abundance: .
v_gene: TRBV2
CDR3nt: TGTGCCAGCAGGTACAGGGGTCGGAACACTGAAGCTTTCTTT
CDR3aa: CASRYRGRNTEAFF

j_gene: TRBJ1-1
d_gene: .
abundance: .
v_gene: TRBV2
CDR3nt: TGTGCCAGCAGTGAGGAGACCAAGAACACTGAAGCTTTCTTT
CDR3aa: CASSEETKNTEAFF

j_gene: TRBJ2-7
d_gene: TRBD1
abundance: .
v_gene: TRBV5-4
CDR3nt: TGTGCCAGCAGCCTACAGGGGACCACCTACGAGCAGTACTTC
CDR3aa: CASSLQGTTYEQYF

j_gene: TRBJ2-7
d_gene: .
abundance: once
v_gene: TRBV4-1
CDR3nt: TGCGCCAGCAGCCAAGAAGGAGGCCAGGCGCCCGAGCAGTACTTC
CDR3aa: CASSQEGGQAPEQYF

j_gene: TRBJ2-5
d_gene: .
abundance: .
v_gene: TRBV28
CDR3nt: TGTGCCAGCAGTTTGCGGACCGAGGGCCAGTACTTC
CDR3aa: CASSLRTEGQYF

j_gene: TRBJ2-7
d_gene: .
abundance: .
v_gene: TRBV6-5
CDR3nt: TGTGCCAGCCGCCCAGGGGGGCCACCTTACGAGCAGTACTTC
CDR3aa: CASRPGGPPYEQYF

j_gene: TRBJ2-3
d_gene: TRBD2
abundance: .
v_gene: TRBV3-1/TRBV3-2
CDR3nt: TGTGCCAGCAGAACTGGGACTAGCGGGGCCCCATTAACTAGCACAGATACGCAGTATTTT
CDR3aa: CASRTGTSGAPLTSTDTQYF

j_gene: TRBJ1-6
d_gene: TRBD1
abundance: .
v_gene: TRBV27
CDR3nt: TGTGCCAGCAGCCAACAGGGGAGCTCCTATAATTCACCCCTCCACTTT
CDR3aa: CASSQQGSSYNSPLHF

j_gene: TRBJ2-7
d_gene: TRBD1
abundance: .
v_gene: TRBV15
CDR3nt: TGTGCCACCAGCAGAGTTAGGACAGGGAACGAGCAGTACTTC
CDR3aa: CATSRVRTGNEQYF

j_gene: TRBJ2-5
d_gene: .
abundance: .
v_gene: TRBV18
CDR3nt: TGTGCCAGCTCATCGGAGGAGACCCAGTACTTC
CDR3aa: CASSSEETQYF

j_gene: TRBJ1-1
d_gene: .
abundance: .
v_gene: TRBV23-1
CDR3nt: TGCGCCAACACAGGGTTCAACACTGAAGCTTTCTTT
CDR3aa: CANTGFNTEAFF

j_gene: TRBJ1-2
d_gene: TRBD1
abundance: .
v_gene: TRBV6-2/TRBV6-3
CDR3nt: TGTGCCAGCAGTTCGGGACAGGAGAACTATGGCTACACCTTC
CDR3aa: CASSSGQENYGYTF

j_gene: TRBJ1-1
d_gene: .
abundance: few
v_gene: TRBV5-1
CDR3nt: TGCGCCAGCAGCTTGGCCTACTCCGGGGGGCGCGCAAGGAACACTGAAGCTTTCTTT
CDR3aa: CASSLAYSGGRARNTEAFF

j_gene: TRBJ1-1
d_gene: .
abundance: .
v_gene: TRBV19
CDR3nt: TGTGCCAGTAGTATAAGACAGGAGATGACGACGAACACTGAAGCTTTCTTT
CDR3aa: CASSIRQEMTTNTEAFF

j_gene: TRBJ2-1
d_gene: TRBD2
abundance: few
v_gene: TRBV28
CDR3nt: TGTGCCAGCAGGCCTACTAGCGGGGGGAAAAATGAGCAGTTCTTC
CDR3aa: CASRPTSGGKNEQFF

j_gene: TRBJ2-7
d_gene: TRBD2
abundance: .
v_gene: TRBV10-3
CDR3nt: TGTGCCATCAGGGGACTAGCGGGAACCGCCGCAACCTACGAGCAGTACTTC
CDR3aa: CAIRGLAGTAATYEQYF

j_gene: TRBJ2-5
d_gene: TRBD2
abundance: once
v_gene: TRBV29-1
CDR3nt: TGCAGCGTGGATACTAGCGGGGGGCTCCCGGGTAAGACCCAGTACTTC
CDR3aa: CSVDTSGGLPGKTQYF

j_gene: TRBJ2-7
d_gene: TRBD1
abundance: few
v_gene: TRBV28
CDR3nt: TGTGCCAGCTCCTCACCGGGACAGAGGCCCTACGAGCAGTACTTC
CDR3aa: CASSSPGQRPYEQYF

j_gene: TRBJ2-7
d_gene: .
abundance: .
v_gene: TRBV6-6
CDR3nt: TGTGCCAGCACCATTGCCCCGGGGAGCTCCTACGAGCAGTACTTC
CDR3aa: CASTIAPGSSYEQYF

j_gene: TRBJ2-7
d_gene: .
abundance: .
v_gene: TRBV30
CDR3nt: TGTGCCTGGAGTGTACGGGGGGCGCTGGGCGAGCAGTACTTC
CDR3aa: CAWSVRGALGEQYF

j_gene: TRBJ2-3
d_gene: TRBD1
abundance: .
v_gene: TRBV27
CDR3nt: TGTGCCAGCAGTTTAGGGGGACAGGGAAAAGATACGCAGTATTTT
CDR3aa: CASSLGGQGKDTQYF

j_gene: TRBJ2-3
d_gene: .
abundance: .
v_gene: TRBV28
CDR3nt: TGTGCCAGCAGGCGCGAGGGGGACCCCCCCACAGATACGCAGTATTTT
CDR3aa: CASRREGDPPTDTQYF

j_gene: TRBJ1-6
d_gene: TRBD1
abundance: .
v_gene: TRBV30
CDR3nt: TGTGCCTCTTTGCCGGAGCAGGGGGACAGGAATTCACCCCTCCACTTT
CDR3aa: CASLPEQGDRNSPLHF

j_gene: TRBJ2-1
d_gene: TRBD2
abundance: .
v_gene: TRBV10-1
CDR3nt: TGCGCCAGCAGCGACACCGGGACTAGCGGTTACAATGAGCAGTTCTTC
CDR3aa: CASSDTGTSGYNEQFF

j_gene: TRBJ2-1
d_gene: TRBD1
abundance: few
v_gene: TRBV9
CDR3nt: TGTGCCAGCAGCGTGTCGGGACAGAGCTACAATGAGCAGTTCTTC
CDR3aa: CASSVSGQSYNEQFF

j_gene: TRBJ1-1
d_gene: .
abundance: .
v_gene: TRBV7-9
CDR3nt: TGTGCCAGCAGCCTTAGCGGCCGCCCCGGCGCTTTCTTT
CDR3aa: CASSLSGRPGAFF

j_gene: TRBJ2-1
d_gene: .
abundance: .
v_gene: TRBV5-4
CDR3nt: TGTGCCAGCAGCTTGGCCGTCAGCTCCTACAATGAGCAGTTCTTC
CDR3aa: CASSLAVSSYNEQFF

j_gene: TRBJ2-2
d_gene: .
abundance: .
v_gene: TRBV7-9
CDR3nt: TGTGCCAGCAGCTTAGAAACAGACACCGGGGAGCTGTTTTTT
CDR3aa: CASSLETDTGELFF

j_gene: TRBJ2-3
d_gene: .
abundance: once
v_gene: TRBV4-3
CDR3nt: TGCGCCAGCAGCCAAGATCTAGCTCTTGCCACAGATACGCAGTATTTT
CDR3aa: CASSQDLALATDTQYF

j_gene: TRBJ2-2
d_gene: .
abundance: .
v_gene: TRBV2
CDR3nt: TGTGCCAGCAGTGAGAACAGGAATCCCGGGGAGCTGTTTTTT
CDR3aa: CASSENRNPGELFF